The 11 T cell receptor beta chains given below trace back to one sample, sequenced in a study of T cells expressing NK-cell markers. With the 5' RACE reads reprocessed, TCRdb shows one record per CDR3 protein and no DNA. The sample totals roughly 150,000 distinct CDR3 sequences; its top ten clones hold about 18%. Sequencing input: blood T cells: a sorted CD56 or NKG2C T cell subset, CD4+ or CD8+ T cells, or bulk PBMC T cells (not recorded which). All receptors derive from a woman aged 18-70 years in good health.

This sequence joins TRBV5-1 and TRBJ1-4; TCRdb gives TRBD1 as the D gene, but with no DNA this cannot be confirmed. The germline CDR1 and CDR2 sequences are SGHRS and YFSETQ. The CDR3 has 15 residues. This CDR3 reads CASSLDRQLNEKLFF.

The chain has TRBV2 and TRBJ1-2. This CDR3 has 14 amino acids. Germline-derived CDR1 and CDR2 are SNHLY and FYNNEI. The chain's CDR3 is CASSEVRANYGYTF.

CDR3: CASSEFSGTGNPYEQYF. The V call is TRBV25-1, the J call TRBJ2-7; TCRdb lists TRBD1, though no DNA is available to test this call. The length of the CDR3 is 17 residues. Germline lookup yields CDR1 MGHDK and CDR2 SYGVNS.

This chain uses TRBV10-3 with TRBJ2-1. Germline assignment: CDR1 ENHRY and CDR2 SYGVKD. The CDR3 has 16 amino acids. CDR3 residues: CAISEWAGDSYNEQFF.

This CDR3 reads CASSLSGTQETQYF. The chain links TRBV18 to TRBJ2-5; TCRdb's D gene call, TRBD1, goes unchecked for lack of DNA. CDR3 length: 14 amino acids. Germline CDR1 is KGHSH and CDR2 is LQKENI.

The chain couples TRBV28 to TRBJ1-5. In germline, CDR1 is MDHEN, CDR2 SYDVKM. The CDR3 spans 16 residues. CDR3 protein: CASSLSSRLSNQPQHF.

The chain employs TRBV28 and TRBJ2-7; TCRdb proposes TRBD2, but this gene call is untestable without DNA. The CDR3 runs to 13 residues. CDR1 is MDHEN, CDR2 SYDVKM, per germline. The CDR3 loop is CASRGPNSYEQYF.

This chain joins TRBV20-1 and TRBJ1-2. The CDR3 covers 16 residues. Germline-derived CDR1 and CDR2 are DFQATT and SNEGSKA (reference sequence). CDR3 sequence reads: CSASDGQLGGGYGYTF.

This chain links TRBV7-2 with TRBJ1-1. CDR3 length equals 13 residues. The germline V gene has CDR1 SGHTA and CDR2 FQGNSA. CDR3 loop: CASSLAHGTEAFF.

The J gene is TRBJ2-1, the V gene TRBV2; checking the TCRdb D call of TRBD1 is not possible without DNA. This CDR3 is built from 13 residues. Per the germline V gene, CDR1 is SNHLY and CDR2 is FYNNEI. CDR3 in amino acids: CASSTGKDNEQFF. The full variable domain, with the rest looked up from reference TRBV2 and TRBJ2-1, is EPEVTQTPSHQVTQMGQEVILRCVPISNHLYFYWYRQILGQKVEFLVSFYNNEISEKSEIFDDQFSVERPDGSNFTLKIRSTKLEDSAMYFCASSTGKDNEQFFGPGTRLTVL.

The chain uses TRBV9 and TRBJ2-2. CDR1 is SGDLS, CDR2 YYNGEE, per germline. CDR3 size: 14 residues. This CDR3 reads CASSHIENTGELFF.